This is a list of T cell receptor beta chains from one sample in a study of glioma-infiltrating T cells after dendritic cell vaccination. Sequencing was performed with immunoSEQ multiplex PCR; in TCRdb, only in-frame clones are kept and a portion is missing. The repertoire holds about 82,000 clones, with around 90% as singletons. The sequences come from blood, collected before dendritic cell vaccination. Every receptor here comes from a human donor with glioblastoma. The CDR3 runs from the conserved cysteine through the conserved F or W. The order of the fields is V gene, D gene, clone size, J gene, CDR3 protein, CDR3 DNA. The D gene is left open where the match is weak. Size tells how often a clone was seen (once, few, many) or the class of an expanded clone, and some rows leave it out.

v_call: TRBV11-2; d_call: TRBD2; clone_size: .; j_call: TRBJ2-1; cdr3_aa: CASSRVSGRTNEQFF; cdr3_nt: TGTGCCAGCAGTCGCGTTAGCGGGAGGACTAATGAGCAGTTCTTC
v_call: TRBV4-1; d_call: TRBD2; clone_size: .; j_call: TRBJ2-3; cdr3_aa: CASSQAAGGLHTQYF; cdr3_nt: TGCGCCAGCAGCCAAGCTGCGGGAGGGCTTCATACGCAGTATTTT
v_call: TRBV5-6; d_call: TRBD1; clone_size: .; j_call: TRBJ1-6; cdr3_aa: CASSSGQGIRSPLHF; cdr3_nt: TGTGCCAGCAGCTCAGGACAGGGCATACGATCACCCCTCCACTTT
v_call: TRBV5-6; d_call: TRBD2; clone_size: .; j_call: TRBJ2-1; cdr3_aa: CASSLVRGGEQFF; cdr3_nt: TGTGCCAGCAGCTTGGTGCGGGGGGGAGAGCAGTTCTTC
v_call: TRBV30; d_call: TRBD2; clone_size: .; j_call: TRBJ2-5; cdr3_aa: CAWSEASGTETQYF; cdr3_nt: TGTGCCTGGAGTGAGGCTAGCGGAACGGAGACCCAGTACTTC
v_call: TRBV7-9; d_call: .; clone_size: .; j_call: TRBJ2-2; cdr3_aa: CASSPQAGELFF; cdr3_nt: TGTGCCAGCAGCCCCCAGGCCGGGGAGCTGTTTTTT
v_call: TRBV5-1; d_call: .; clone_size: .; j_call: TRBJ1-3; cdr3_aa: CASSLEAGHSSGNTIYF; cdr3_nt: TGCGCCAGCAGCTTGGAAGCGGGGCATAGCTCTGGAAACACCATATATTTT
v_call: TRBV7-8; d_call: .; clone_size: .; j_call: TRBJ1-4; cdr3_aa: CASSSQEINEKLFF; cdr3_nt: TGTGCCAGCAGCTCACAGGAGATTAATGAAAAACTGTTTTTT
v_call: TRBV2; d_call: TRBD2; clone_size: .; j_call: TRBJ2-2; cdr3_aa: CASSAGGGATGELFF; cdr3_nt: TGTGCCAGCAGTGCAGGCGGGGGGGCTACCGGGGAGCTGTTTTTT
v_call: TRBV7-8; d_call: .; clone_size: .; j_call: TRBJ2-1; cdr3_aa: CASSFVTANTYNEQFF; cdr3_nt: TGTGCCAGCAGCTTCGTAACAGCCAATACGTACAATGAGCAGTTCTTC
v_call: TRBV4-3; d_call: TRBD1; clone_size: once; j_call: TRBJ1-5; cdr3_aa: CASSQGHTRQGNQPQHF; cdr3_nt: TGCGCCAGCAGCCAAGGCCATACTCGACAGGGAAATCAGCCCCAGCATTTT
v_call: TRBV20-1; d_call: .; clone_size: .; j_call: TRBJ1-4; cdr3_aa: CSGGWDEKLFF; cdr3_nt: TGCAGTGGAGGATGGGATGAAAAACTGTTTTTT
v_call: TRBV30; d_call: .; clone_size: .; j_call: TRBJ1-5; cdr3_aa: CAWSLGGSPNQPQHF; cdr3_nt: TGTGCCTGGAGTCTTGGGGGCAGCCCAAACCAGCCCCAGCATTTT
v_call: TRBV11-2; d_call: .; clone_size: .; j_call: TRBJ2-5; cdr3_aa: CASSFGTFQETQYF; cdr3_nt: TGTGCCAGCAGCTTCGGGACTTTCCAAGAGACCCAGTACTTC
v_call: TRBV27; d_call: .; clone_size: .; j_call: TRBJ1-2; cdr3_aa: CASSFISLSDRSLNYGYTF; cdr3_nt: TGTGCCAGCAGTTTTATAAGCTTATCGGACAGAAGCCTTAACTATGGCTACACCTTC
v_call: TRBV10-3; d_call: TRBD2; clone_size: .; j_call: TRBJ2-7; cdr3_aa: CAITQGTSGGSGEQYF; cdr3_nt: TGTGCCATCACCCAGGGTACTAGTGGCGGGAGTGGCGAGCAGTACTTC
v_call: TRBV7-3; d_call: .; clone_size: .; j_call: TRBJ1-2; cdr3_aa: CASSLANSVGYTF; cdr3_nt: TGTGCCAGCAGCTTAGCTAATTCGGTTGGCTACACCTTC
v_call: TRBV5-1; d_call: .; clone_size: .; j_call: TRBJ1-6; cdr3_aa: CASSLTDNNSPLHF; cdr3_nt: TGCGCCAGCAGCTTGACAGACAATAATTCACCCCTCCACTTT
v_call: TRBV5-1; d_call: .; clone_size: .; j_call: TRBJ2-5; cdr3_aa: CASSLERASPLETQYF; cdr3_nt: TGCGCCAGCAGCTTGGAGAGGGCCTCCCCCCTAGAGACCCAGTACTTC
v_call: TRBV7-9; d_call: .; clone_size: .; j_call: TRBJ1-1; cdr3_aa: CASGYRDVNTEAFF; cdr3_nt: TGTGCCAGCGGCTACAGGGACGTGAACACTGAAGCTTTCTTT
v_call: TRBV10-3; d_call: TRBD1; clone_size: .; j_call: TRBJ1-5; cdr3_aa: CAISENGQDNQPQHF; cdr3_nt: TGTGCCATCAGTGAGAACGGACAGGATAATCAGCCCCAGCATTTT
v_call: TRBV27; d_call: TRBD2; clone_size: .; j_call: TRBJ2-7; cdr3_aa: CASSRQGGRLAGGTYEQYF; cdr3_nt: TGTGCCAGCAGTCGACAGGGGGGGAGACTAGCGGGAGGGACCTACGAGCAGTACTTC
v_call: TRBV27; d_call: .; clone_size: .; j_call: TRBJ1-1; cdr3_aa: CASSLGGPNTEAFF; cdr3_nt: TGTGCCAGCAGTCTAGGGGGTCCGAACACTGAAGCTTTCTTT
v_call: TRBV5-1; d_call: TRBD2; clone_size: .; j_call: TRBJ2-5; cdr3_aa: CASSSGLAGPRGETQYF; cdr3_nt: TGCGCCAGCAGCTCCGGACTAGCGGGCCCTCGGGGGGAGACCCAGTACTTC
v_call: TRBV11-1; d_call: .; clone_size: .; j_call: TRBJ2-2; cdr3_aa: CASSHRPGELFF; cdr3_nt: TGTGCCAGCAGCCACAGGCCCGGGGAGCTGTTTTTT
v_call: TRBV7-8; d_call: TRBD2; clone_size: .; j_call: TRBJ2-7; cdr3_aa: CASSLMGGGAYEQYF; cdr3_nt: TGTGCCAGCAGCTTAATGGGTGGGGGGGCCTACGAGCAGTACTTC
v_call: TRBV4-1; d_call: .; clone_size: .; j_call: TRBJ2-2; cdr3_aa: CASSQDRSSRYQELFF; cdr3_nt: TGCGCCAGCAGCCAAGATCGGTCTTCTAGGTATCAGGAGCTGTTTTTT
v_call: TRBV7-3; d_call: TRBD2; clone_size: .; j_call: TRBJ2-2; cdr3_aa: CASAGGSVGELFF; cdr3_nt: TGTGCCAGCGCGGGCGGGAGCGTCGGGGAGCTGTTTTTT
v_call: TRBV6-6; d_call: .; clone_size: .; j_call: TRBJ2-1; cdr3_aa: CASSSGKNEQFF; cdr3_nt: TGTGCCAGCAGTTCCGGGAAGAATGAGCAGTTCTTC
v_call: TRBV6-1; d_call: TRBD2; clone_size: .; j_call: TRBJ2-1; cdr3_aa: CASSEDESGGPYNEQFF; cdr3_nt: TGTGCCAGCAGTGAAGATGAGAGCGGGGGGCCCTACAATGAGCAGTTCTTC
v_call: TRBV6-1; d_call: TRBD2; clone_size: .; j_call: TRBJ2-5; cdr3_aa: CASRTSGGAGTQYF; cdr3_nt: TGTGCCAGCAGAACTAGCGGGGGGGCGGGGACCCAGTACTTC
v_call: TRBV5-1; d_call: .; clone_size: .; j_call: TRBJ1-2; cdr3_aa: CASSFDGDYGYTF; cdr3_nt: TGCGCCAGCAGCTTCGACGGGGACTATGGCTACACCTTC
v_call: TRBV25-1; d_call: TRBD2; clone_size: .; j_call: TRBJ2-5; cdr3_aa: CASIPSGGAEETQYF; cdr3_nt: TGTGCCAGCATCCCTAGCGGGGGGGCCGAGGAGACCCAGTACTTC
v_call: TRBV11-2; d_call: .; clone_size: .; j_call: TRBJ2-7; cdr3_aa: CASSLDGAYEQYF; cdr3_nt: TGTGCCAGCAGCTTAGATGGAGCCTACGAGCAGTACTTC
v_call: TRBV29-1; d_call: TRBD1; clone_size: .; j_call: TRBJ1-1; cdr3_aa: CSVRETGDGDTEAFF; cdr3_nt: TGCAGCGTGCGGGAGACAGGGGATGGAGACACTGAAGCTTTCTTT
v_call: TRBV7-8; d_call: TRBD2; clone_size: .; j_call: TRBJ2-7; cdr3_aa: CASSLEGLSTYEQYF; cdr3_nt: TGTGCCAGCAGCTTGGAGGGACTATCGACCTACGAGCAGTACTTC
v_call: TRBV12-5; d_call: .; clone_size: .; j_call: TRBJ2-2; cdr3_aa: CASGLGQNTGELFF; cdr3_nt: TGTGCTAGTGGTTTGGGACAGAACACCGGGGAGCTGTTTTTT